One and the same sample provided the 25 T cell receptor beta chains below, sequenced in a study of T-cell reconstitution after alpha-beta-depleted transplantation in children. TCRbeta library preparation incorporated unique molecular identifiers. TCRdb itself ran the PCR reads through MiXCR, one entry per CDR3 protein. Seen here are around 800,000 distinct CDR3 sequences, roughly 15% observed once, and the top ten hold approximately 4.5%. This sample comprised PBMCs, mostly from graft donor cells, obtained 360 days after TCRalphabeta/CD19-depleted stem cell transplant. The origin of the receptors is a male patient younger than 18 who had a stem cell transplant for acute lymphoblastic leukemia, so the T cells may come from the graft donor.

The V call is TRBV6-5, the J call TRBJ2-3, with D possibly matching TRBD1 (6 bases). Trimming removed 6 bases from V and 6 bases from J, with 22 bases in between. The germline gives CDR1 MNHEY, CDR2 SVGAGI. This CDR3 is built from 16 residues. The CDR3 DNA reads as TGTGCCAGCAGGGGGGCTGCCGTTAGTTCAGCCGATACGCAGTATTTT. Translated, it gives CASRGAAVSSADTQYF.

The rearrangement links TRBV11-2 to TRBJ2-1; 7 bases match TRBD1. Germline assignment: CDR1 SGHAT and CDR2 FQNNGV. This CDR3 has 13 residues. The V segment lost 4 bases and the J segment 6 bases; nucleotides outside the gene matches: 3. The DNA of the CDR3 is TGTGCCAGCAGCTCCAACAGGGGCAATGAGCAGTTCTTC. Amino acids: CASSSNRGNEQFF.

This clonotype was recorded a few times. The CDR3 region has the DNA TGCAGCGTTGAAGCGGGAGGGCCAGGGGAGACCCAGTACTTC. It encodes CSVEAGGPGETQYF. The chain uses TRBV29-1 and TRBJ2-5; TRBD2 matches at 8 bases. The germline V gene encodes CDR1 SQVTM and CDR2 ANQGSEA. The CDR3 spans 14 residues. V lost 1 base and J lost 5; bases outside the gene matches: 6.

Many counts were recorded for this clonotype. J is TRBJ1-4 and V is TRBV12-3 or TRBV12-4; D not certain. V shed 5 bases and J shed 7 bases, with 14 bases lying between them. CDR3 size: 14 residues. CDR3 bases: TGTGCCAGCAGTCCGGAGGGCGCTAGTGAAAAACTGTTTTTT. This codes for CASSPEGASEKLFF.

This clonotype appeared a few times. This chain joins TRBV4-1 and TRBJ1-2, with TRBD1 as a possible D gene (5 bases). The V gene lost 2 bases and the J gene lost 4 bases, with 8 bases spanning the gap. Per germline, CDR1 MGHRA and CDR2 YSYEKL. There are 13 residues in the CDR3. The CDR3, as DNA: TGCGCCAGCAGCCAACCGGGGCCCTATGGCTACACCTTC. Its translation is CASSQPGPYGYTF.

The V and J genes are TRBV19 and TRBJ2-1; 12 nucleotides match TRBD1. The trim removed 5 bases at V and 14 bases at J, leaving 4 bases unmatched. The CDR3 contains 12 residues. Per germline, CDR1 LNHDA and CDR2 SQIVND (reference sequence). CDR3: CASSAGTGGEFF. DNA for the CDR3: TGTGCCAGTAGTGCCGGGACAGGGGGCGAGTTCTTC.

J is TRBJ2-5 and V is TRBV7-9; D uncertain. CDR3 length: 12 residues. Trimming pared 9 bases from V and 5 bases from J, leaving 13 bases between. The germline gives CDR1 SEHNR, CDR2 FQNEAQ (reference sequence). This CDR3 reads CASWTSWETQYF. CDR3 nucleotide sequence: TGTGCCAGTTGGACCAGCTGGGAGACCCAGTACTTC.

This clonotype was picked up a small number of times. The genes are TRBV3-1 and TRBJ2-5, with no clear D. The V and J ends lost 1 base and 0 bases respectively, with 12 bases between them. The CDR3 is 16 amino acids. Per the germline V gene, CDR1 is LGHDT and CDR2 is YNNKEL (reference sequence). This chain's CDR3 is CASSQVRGEYQETQYF. The CDR3 nucleotides are TGTGCCAGCAGCCAAGTTCGAGGAGAGTACCAAGAGACCCAGTACTTC.

The chain has TRBV5-4 and TRBJ2-3; D is undetermined. The V gene lost 0 bases and the J gene lost 5 bases, with 10 bases spanning the gap. The CDR3 has 14 amino acids. Per germline, CDR1 SGHNT and CDR2 YYREEE (reference sequence). This chain's CDR3 is CASSLAPSGDTQYF. CDR3 coding DNA: TGTGCCAGCAGCTTGGCACCATCGGGAGATACGCAGTATTTT.

This clonotype turned up a few times. The chain combines TRBV7-8 with TRBJ1-2; the D gene is possibly TRBD1 (5 bases). With 1 base removed from V and 4 bases from J, the gap between germline ends came to 13 bases. CDR1 and CDR2 (germline): SGHVS, FQNEAQ. The CDR3 is 15 amino acids. The CDR3 DNA reads as TGTGCCAGCAGCTTAGGTGGGGGTGATACCTATGGCTACACCTTC. It codes for CASSLGGGDTYGYTF.

The CDR3 DNA reads as TGCAGCGTTGAAGATTGGCGGGGTGGTCCCATTCAGTCACCGTTCTTC. Translating gives CSVEDWRGGPIQSPFF. The gene calls are TRBV29-1 and TRBJ2-1; a possible D gene is TRBD2 (6 bases). In germline, CDR1 is SQVTM, CDR2 ANQGSEA. Trimming stripped 0 bases from V and 15 bases from J, with 27 bases between. CDR3 size: 16 residues.

The chain couples TRBV7-2 to TRBJ2-7; D not resolved. There are 14 residues in the CDR3. CDR1 is SGHTA and CDR2 is FQGNSA in the germline V gene. Trimming pared 4 bases from V and 0 bases from J, leaving 10 bases between. CDR3 residues: CASSSRVPSYEQYF. CDR3 DNA sequence: TGTGCCAGCAGCTCCCGTGTGCCCTCCTACGAGCAGTACTTC.

A few counts support this clonotype. The V gene is TRBV20-1, the J gene TRBJ2-7; 15 nucleotides agree with TRBD2. V trimming: 4 bases; J trimming: 4 bases; junction bases outside the gene matches: 8. Germline V CDR1 and CDR2: DFQATT, SNEGSKA (reference sequence). This CDR3 spans 16 amino acids. The CDR3 coding sequence is TGCAGTGCTACGCAAACGGGACTAGCGGGAGGATACGAGCAGTACTTC. It encodes CSATQTGLAGGYEQYF.

As to this clonotype: Possible read error: a much larger clone is one base away. The rearrangement links TRBV28 to TRBJ2-1; 9 nucleotides agree with TRBD1. The closer fit of TRBJ2-7 to the DNA end suggests the J call may be wrong. The CDR3 spans 19 residues. Germline V gene sequence: CDR1 MDHEN, CDR2 SYDVKM. The CDR3 protein is CASSSDTGGKGLGGERQYF. DNA of the CDR3: TGTGCCAGCAGCAGCGATACAGGGGGCAAAGGACTAGGGGGAGAACGGCAGTACTTC.

There are a few counts of this clonotype. The rearrangement joins TRBV2 to TRBJ2-7; 10 bases agree with TRBD2. After removal of 7 bases from V and 4 bases from J, the junction contained 10 bases not matched to a gene. The CDR3 spans 15 residues. The germline V gene has CDR1 SNHLY and CDR2 FYNNEI. CDR3 in amino acids: CASTGLAGDHYEQYF. DNA for the CDR3: TGTGCCAGCACGGGGCTAGCGGGAGACCATTACGAGCAGTACTTC.

V usage is TRBV15 and J usage is TRBJ1-5; the D is unclear. The CDR3 is 13 amino acids. Trimming left V 0 bases short and J 7 bases short, with 7 bases between. Germline values: CDR1 LNHNV, CDR2 YYDKDF (reference sequence). In DNA, the CDR3 is TGTGCCACCAGCAGAGAACCGGGACAGCCCCAGCATTTT. Protein product: CATSREPGQPQHF. Variable domain in full (rest from reference TRBV15 and TRBJ1-5): DAMVIQNPRYQVTQFGKPVTLSCSQTLNHNVMYWYQQKSSQAPKLLFHYYDKDFNNEADTPDNFQSRRPNTSFCFLDIRSPGLGDTAMYLCATSREPGQPQHFGDGTRLSIL.

Worth noting for this clonotype: The junction shows a germline mismatch at one end, possibly a read error. The V gene is TRBV3-1, the J gene TRBJ2-2; 10 bases fit TRBD2. The V gene's germline CDR1 is LGHDT and CDR2 YNNKEL (reference sequence). The CDR3 contains 20 residues. The CDR3, as DNA: TGTGCCAGCAACCAATACCAAAGCGGGAGGGCCGGTTTCATAACCGGGGAGCTGTTTTTT. Its protein product is CASNQYQSGRAGFITGELFF.

In this sample, this clonotype turned up a few times. V is TRBV5-6 and J is TRBJ1-1, with D possibly matching TRBD1 (6 bases). This CDR3 spans 12 amino acids. CDR1 and CDR2 (germline): SGHDT, YYEEEE. V was shortened by 1 base and J by 12 bases, with 13 bases between the two germline ends. The CDR3 bases are TGTGCCAGCAGCTTGTTTGGGCGGGGGCCTTTCTTT. Encoded protein: CASSLFGRGPFF.

This clonotype was recorded a few times. The rearrangement joins TRBV5-1 to TRBJ2-2; weak D call: TRBD1 (6 bases). The V end lost 0 bases, the J end lost 7 bases, and 10 bases lay between the germline ends. Germline CDR1 SGHRS, CDR2 YFSETQ. The CDR3 consists of 14 residues. CDR3 region: CASSLVQGNGELFF. In nucleotides, the CDR3 is TGCGCCAGCAGCTTGGTACAGGGTAACGGGGAGCTGTTTTTT.

The chain has TRBV3-1 and TRBJ2-5; 7 nucleotides match TRBD1. This CDR3 has 15 amino acids. From germline, CDR1 is LGHDT and CDR2 YNNKEL (reference sequence). Trimming cost V 2 bases and J 5 bases; bases outside gene matches: 8. Here the CDR3 DNA reads TGTGCCAGCAGCCAATCGGGCAGGGGGTATGAGACCCAGTACTTC. Translating it yields CASSQSGRGYETQYF.

The V gene is TRBV5-1, the J gene TRBJ2-4; unclear D gene. Germline V CDR1 and CDR2: SGHRS, YFSETQ. The CDR3 extends over 11 amino acids. V was shortened by 4 bases and J by 5 bases, with 4 bases between the two germline ends. The CDR3 spells CASSEQNIQYF. CDR3 DNA sequence: TGCGCCAGCAGCGAGCAAAACATTCAGTACTTC. Drawing the rest from reference TRBV5-1 and TRBJ2-4, the complete variable domain is KAGVTQTPRYLIKTRGQQVTLSCSPISGHRSVSWYQQTPGQGLQFLFEYFSETQRNKGNFPGRFSGRQFSNSRSEMNVSTLELGDSALYLCASSEQNIQYFGAGTRLSVL.

This clonotype was counted ten times or more. The chain carries TRBV5-6 and TRBJ2-1; D is undetermined. The CDR3 has 14 amino acids. V dropped 0 bases and J dropped 8 bases, with 12 bases sitting between them. Germline loops: CDR1 SGHDT, CDR2 YYEEEE. In nucleotides, the CDR3 is TGTGCCAGCAGCTTGGGGGCCGGCGGCGATGAGCAGTTCTTC. Its protein is CASSLGAGGDEQFF.

This clonotype was detected only a few times. The rearrangement joins TRBV27 to TRBJ2-7, with TRBD1 as a possible D gene (6 bases). V was pared by 7 bases and J by 2 bases, with 15 bases between. CDR3 length equals 14 residues. Germline V gives CDR1 MNHEY, CDR2 SMNVEV (reference sequence). CDR3 sequence: CASTPRGGTYEQYF. For the CDR3, the DNA is TGTGCCAGCACCCCCAGGGGCGGAACCTACGAGCAGTACTTC.

This clonotype was counted many times. CDR3 sequence (DNA): TGTGCCAGCAGTATTCGGGGATTAATAGCCAAAAACATTCAGTACTTC. Its protein is CASSIRGLIAKNIQYF. This chain uses TRBV27 with TRBJ2-4, with D maybe TRBD2 (5 bases). This CDR3 is built from 16 residues. The V gene's germline CDR1 is MNHEY and CDR2 SMNVEV (reference sequence). V was clipped by 5 bases and J by 0 bases, with 14 bases between them.

This clonotype has more than one count but fewer than ten. The DNA of the CDR3 is TGTGCCAGCACAACCAACACTGAAGCTTTCTTT. This encodes CASTTNTEAFF. V usage is TRBV12-3 or TRBV12-4 and J usage is TRBJ1-1; no reliable D call. The CDR3 runs to 11 residues. V dropped 7 bases and J dropped 2 bases, with 5 bases sitting between them.